These 28 T cell receptor beta chains originate from one sample sequenced in a study of T cell responses to AZD1222 COVID-19 vaccine. Generated by immunoSEQ multiplex PCR, the TCRdb table keeps only in-frame clones and is missing some. Here the sample spans 90,000 to 130,000 clones, about 86% being singletons. Here the sequenced sample was peripheral blood, taken on day 0 of AZD1222 vaccination. All receptors derive from an adult in good health.

About this clone: This sample includes further DNA sequences coding for the same CDR3. The gene calls are TRBV6-5 and TRBJ2-7; D is unresolved. Per the germline V gene, CDR1 is MNHEY and CDR2 is SVGAGI. The V end lost 2 bases, the J end lost 2 bases, and 13 bases lay between the germline ends. The CDR3 totals 15 residues. DNA of the CDR3: TGTGCCAGCAGTTACAATTCTGGGCCTGCCTACGAGCAGTACTTC. It yields the protein CASSYNSGPAYEQYF.

The J gene is TRBJ1-1, the V gene TRBV19; D unclear. The CDR3 totals 13 residues. Germline CDR1 is LNHDA and CDR2 is SQIVND (reference sequence). The germline V and J ends were trimmed by 5 bases and 5 bases, with 12 bases remaining between them. The CDR3 loop is CASSPEYRTEAFF. CDR3 nucleotides: TGTGCCAGTAGTCCGGAGTATCGGACTGAAGCTTTCTTT.

The genes are TRBV28 and TRBJ1-4, with D possibly TRBD1 on 6 matching bases. The CDR3 consists of 14 residues. With 4 bases removed from V and 8 bases from J, the gap between germline ends came to 14 bases. CDR1 MDHEN and CDR2 SYDVKM come from the germline V gene. CDR3 residues: CASSSGTSLEKLFF. DNA of the CDR3: TGTGCCAGCAGTTCCGGGACAAGTCTCGAAAAACTGTTTTTT.

The chain employs TRBV12-3 or TRBV12-4 and TRBJ1-2, with TRBD1 matching 9 bases. Trimming took 6 bases from V and 4 from J; bases not matched to a gene: 3. The CDR3 is 13 amino acids. CDR3 in DNA: TGTGCCAGCAGAGTGACAGGGGGCTATGGCTACACCTTC. Translating gives CASRVTGGYGYTF.

DNA for the CDR3: TGTGCCAGTAGTATAGTGGGGAGGGCGGGAGGACAGCCCCAGCATTTT. Its translation: CASSIVGRAGGQPQHF. The chain recombines TRBV19 with TRBJ1-5; D remains ambiguous. The CDR3 runs to 16 residues. CDR1 and CDR2 from the germline V gene are LNHDA and SQIVND (reference sequence). Trimming pared 1 base from V and 7 bases from J, leaving 17 bases between.

This clone occurred a few times. The chain employs TRBV7-9 and TRBJ2-3, with D possibly called TRBD1 or TRBD2 (8 bases each). V lost 5 bases and J lost 1, with 19 bases in between. In germline, CDR1 is SEHNR, CDR2 FQNEAQ (reference sequence). The CDR3 loop spans 17 amino acids. For the CDR3, the DNA is TGTGCCAGCAGCCAGGGGGCGCAGGGACTAGGCACAGATACGCAGTATTTT. Translated: CASSQGAQGLGTDTQYF.

CDR3 residues: CASSQTNGGEQFF. CDR3 DNA: TGCGCCAGCAGCCAAACCAACGGGGGTGAGCAGTTCTTC. The V gene is TRBV4-1, the J gene TRBJ2-1, with a weak D call TRBD2 (6 bases). Germline V CDR1 and CDR2: MGHRA, YSYEKL. The V gene lost 2 bases and the J gene lost 9 bases, with 11 bases spanning the gap. This CDR3 spans 13 amino acids.

The chain has TRBV7-3 and TRBJ2-3; 7 nucleotides match TRBD1. Germline CDR1 reads SGHTA; CDR2 reads FQGTGA. The ends lost 5 bases at V and 0 bases at J; junction bases unmatched: 8. The CDR3 loop spans 16 amino acids. CDR3 residues: CASSIQGYPSTDTQYF. Here the CDR3 DNA reads TGTGCCAGCAGCATACAGGGGTACCCTAGCACAGATACGCAGTATTTT.

The CDR3 DNA sequence: TGTGCCAGCAGGGACAGGGTCAATTCACCCCTCCACTTT. Protein: CASRDRVNSPLHF. The genes are TRBV19 and TRBJ1-6; 9 bases map to TRBD1. The germline V gene has CDR1 LNHDA and CDR2 SQIVND (reference sequence). V gave up 9 bases and J gave up 7 bases; unmatched junction bases: 4. There are 13 residues in the CDR3.

The rearrangement links TRBV7-6 to TRBJ1-4; D call uncertain. V lost 5 bases and J 14 bases, leaving 12 bases between the germline ends. The CDR3 contains 11 residues. Per germline, CDR1 SGHVS and CDR2 FNYEAQ. The CDR3 coding sequence is TGTGCCAGCAGCGGTGAAGGGCTTCTGTTTTTT. It translates to CASSGEGLLFF.

This CDR3 is CATSETGTDEQYF. CDR3 DNA: TGTGCCACCAGTGAAACCGGGACAGACGAGCAGTACTTC. The chain couples TRBV24-1 to TRBJ2-7, with 7 bases that match TRBD1. The CDR3 runs 13 residues. CDR1 is KGHDR, CDR2 SFDVKD, per germline. V trimming: 4 bases; J trimming: 5 bases; junction bases outside the gene matches: 4.

The chain uses TRBV18 and TRBJ1-2; D perhaps matches TRBD1 (5 bases). This CDR3 has 14 amino acids. Per germline, CDR1 KGHSH and CDR2 LQKENI. V lost 0 bases to trimming and J lost 8 bases, with 13 bases between them. The chain's CDR3 is CASSPPARAEGYTF. As DNA, the CDR3 is TGTGCCAGCTCACCACCGGCCAGGGCCGAGGGCTACACCTTC.

This chain joins TRBV10-3 and TRBJ2-7; TRBD1 matches at 8 bases. V lost 7 bases, J lost 10 bases, and 6 bases stayed unmatched. This CDR3 comprises 11 residues. The germline V gene encodes CDR1 ENHRY and CDR2 SYGVKD. In DNA, the CDR3 is TGTGCCATCAATGGACAGGGTGAACAGTACTTC. This codes for CAINGQGEQYF.

The chain recombines TRBV28 with TRBJ2-3, with D perhaps given as TRBD1 or TRBD2 (6 bases each). Germline V CDR1 and CDR2: MDHEN, SYDVKM. The CDR3 is 16 residues long. V was clipped by 7 bases and J by 11 bases, with 28 bases between them. The CDR3, as DNA: TGTGCCAGCACCCCCCCCCAGGGGACTCTCAGGAGGGGGCAGTATTTT. Protein product: CASTPPQGTLRRGQYF.

In DNA form, the CDR3 reads TGTGCCAGCAGTGGGGTACCAAGTGGAAACGAGCAGTACTTC. Amino acids: CASSGVPSGNEQYF. The chain couples TRBV2 to TRBJ2-7; D gene uncertain. There are 14 residues in the CDR3. CDR1 SNHLY and CDR2 FYNNEI come from the germline V gene. V lost 4 bases, J lost 5 bases, and 15 bases lay in between.

V is TRBV7-3 and J is TRBJ2-1, with 9 bases lining up with TRBD2. Per germline, CDR1 SGHTA and CDR2 FQGTGA. There are 15 residues in the CDR3. V was pared by 5 bases and J by 7 bases, with 9 bases of the junction left unmatched. CDR3 protein: CASSPMGLAGNEQFF. The CDR3 nucleotides read TGTGCCAGCAGCCCAATGGGACTAGCTGGGAATGAGCAGTTCTTC.

With regard to this clone: The junction does not match germline at one end; this may be a read error. The chain carries TRBV9 and TRBJ2-2; the D call may be TRBD1 or TRBD2 (7 bases each). Germline CDR1 reads SGDLS; CDR2 reads YYNGEE. CDR3 length: 16 amino acids. The CDR3 loop is CASSPRQGGNPGELFF. The CDR3 DNA reads as TGTGCCAGCAGCCCTCGACAGGGAGGGAACCCCGGGGAGCTGTTTTTT.

V usage is TRBV7-3 and J usage is TRBJ2-1; D unclear. V lost 5 bases, J lost 2 bases, and 19 bases lay in between. The CDR3 has 17 amino acids. The germline V gene encodes CDR1 SGHTA and CDR2 FQGTGA. CDR3 amino acids: CASSPPPVAGTYNEQFF. DNA for the CDR3: TGTGCCAGCAGCCCCCCCCCGGTGGCTGGAACCTACAATGAGCAGTTCTTC.

J is TRBJ1-3 and V is TRBV5-1, with D unclear. The CDR3 contains 14 residues. Germline V gene lookup returns CDR1 SGHRS and CDR2 YFSETQ. V dropped 4 bases and J dropped 0 bases, with 8 bases sitting between them. The CDR3 is CASSEEGSGNTIYF. As DNA, the CDR3 is TGCGCCAGCAGCGAGGAGGGCTCTGGAAACACCATATATTTT.

The CDR3 coding sequence is TGCGCCAGCAGCTTGACTAGCGGGGGGGATTTCCCCACCTTAATCACAGATACGCAGTATTTT. Residues: CASSLTSGGDFPTLITDTQYF. The rearrangement joins TRBV5-1 to TRBJ2-3; 13 bases align to TRBD2. This CDR3 region has 21 residues. V lost 1 base to trimming and J lost 2 bases; unmatched junction nucleotides: 16. Germline CDR1 and CDR2: SGHRS and YFSETQ.

The genes are TRBV10-3 and TRBJ2-3; TRBD1 aligns across 9 bases. V trimming: 6 bases; J trimming: 3 bases; junction bases outside the gene matches: 7. This CDR3 comprises 15 residues. CDR1 is ENHRY and CDR2 is SYGVKD in the germline V gene. The CDR3 region has the DNA TGTGCCATCAGCCCGGGACAGGGCCGTACAGATACGCAGTATTTT. This encodes CAISPGQGRTDTQYF.

The V gene is TRBV5-6, the J gene TRBJ2-7, with 13 nucleotides matching TRBD2. The CDR3 covers 16 residues. V lost 3 bases, J lost 7 bases, and 10 bases stayed unmatched. Germline CDR1 and CDR2: SGHDT and YYEEEE. CDR3 bases: TGTGCCAGCAGCTCCTCCCGACTAGCGGGGGGCCGGGAGCAGTACTTC. Protein sequence: CASSSSRLAGGREQYF.

The chain uses TRBV9 and TRBJ2-7; D may be TRBD1 (5 bases). This CDR3 region has 15 residues. The germline gives CDR1 SGDLS, CDR2 YYNGEE. The germline V and J ends were trimmed by 2 bases and 3 bases, with 15 bases remaining between them. The CDR3 is CASSVSSDNFYEQYF. CDR3 DNA sequence: TGTGCCAGCAGCGTTTCCTCGGACAACTTCTACGAGCAGTACTTC.

This chain uses TRBV6-4 with TRBJ1-5; D is unclear. V lost 8 bases to trimming and J lost 7 bases, with 15 bases between them. The length of the CDR3 is 13 residues. Germline loops: CDR1 MRHNA, CDR2 SNTAGT. CDR3 nucleotide sequence: TGTGCCAGCCGGGAGAAACATGGCCAGCCCCAGCATTTT. This gives the protein CASREKHGQPQHF.

V usage is TRBV9 and J usage is TRBJ2-7; D possibly corresponds to TRBD2 (6 bases). Trimming cost V 0 bases and J 2 bases, with 18 bases left between them. The CDR3 has 17 residues. Germline values: CDR1 SGDLS, CDR2 YYNGEE. CDR3 in amino acids: CASSVGGGTAAAYEQYF. The CDR3 nucleotides are TGTGCCAGCAGCGTAGGAGGAGGGACGGCCGCAGCCTACGAGCAGTACTTC.

The chain combines TRBV20-1 with TRBJ2-5; 10 bases match TRBD2. The CDR3 has 13 amino acids. Looked up from germline, CDR1 is DFQATT and CDR2 is SNEGSKA (reference sequence). J gave up 5 bases and V 7 bases, and 7 bases lay outside the gene matches. The CDR3 loop reads CSVGELAGETQYF. CDR3 sequence (DNA): TGCAGTGTTGGTGAACTAGCGGGGGAGACCCAGTACTTC.

The chain is built from TRBV7-2 and TRBJ2-3; D uncertain. Germline CDR1 reads SGHTA; CDR2 reads FQGNSA. The V end lost 4 bases, the J end lost 0 bases, and 5 bases lay between the germline ends. The CDR3 length is 13 residues. The CDR3 loop is CASSWDSTDTQYF. Written as DNA, the CDR3 is TGTGCCAGCAGCTGGGATAGCACAGATACGCAGTATTTT.

The chain carries TRBV7-2 and TRBJ1-2, with 8 bases that match TRBD1. CDR3 length: 13 amino acids. Germline V gene sequence: CDR1 SGHTA, CDR2 FQGNSA. V trimming: 5 bases; J trimming: 6 bases; junction bases outside the gene matches: 5. The CDR3: CASSRDRRDGYTF. In nucleotides, the CDR3 is TGTGCCAGCAGCAGGGACAGGCGGGATGGCTACACCTTC.